These T cell receptor beta chains were read from a single sample in a study of T cell repertoires in cytomegalovirus infection. In TCRdb, the reads were re-called with MiXCR into one record per CDR3 protein. The sample consists of approximately 990,000 distinct CDR3 sequences, roughly 30% of them appearing once. No antigen has been identified for these receptors. The source material was cultured CD8+ T cells from PBMCs, sampled from culture after CMV antigen stimulation. These receptors originate from a human donor in good health (CMV status not recorded). Some clones in this sample may be carry-over from other donors' samples. Each CDR3 is given with its conserved first and last residue. Each record gives: CDR3 protein, CDR3 DNA, clone size, D gene, J gene, V gene. D genes are given only for firm matches. Some rows have no size entry. The others give once, few or many, or a class for an expanded clone.

cdr3_aa: CASSDGAGNSEQFF
cdr3_nt: TGTGCCAGCAGTGATGGGGCAGGGAACAGTGAGCAGTTCTTC
clone_size: -
d_call: -
j_call: TRBJ2-1
v_call: TRBV25-1

cdr3_aa: CASSFRGTTESSEQFF
cdr3_nt: TGCGCCAGCAGCTTCCGCGGGACTACCGAATCAAGTGAGCAGTTCTTC
clone_size: few
d_call: TRBD2
j_call: TRBJ2-1
v_call: TRBV5-1

cdr3_aa: CSVEYRTRNNQPQHF
cdr3_nt: TGCAGCGTTGAGTATAGGACAAGGAATAATCAGCCCCAGCATTTT
clone_size: -
d_call: -
j_call: TRBJ1-5
v_call: TRBV29-1

cdr3_aa: CASADGINTGELFF
cdr3_nt: TGCGCCAGCGCCGACGGGATTAACACCGGGGAGCTGTTTTTT
clone_size: few
d_call: -
j_call: TRBJ2-2
v_call: TRBV4-3

cdr3_aa: CASRSGLAGGIEETQYF
cdr3_nt: TGTGCCAGCAGGTCCGGACTAGCGGGGGGGATTGAAGAGACCCAGTACTTC
clone_size: -
d_call: TRBD2
j_call: TRBJ2-5
v_call: TRBV6-5

cdr3_aa: CATPGQGASEANVLTF
cdr3_nt: TGCGCCACCCCGGGTCAGGGGGCGTCTGAGGCCAACGTCCTGACTTTC
clone_size: -
d_call: TRBD1
j_call: TRBJ2-6
v_call: TRBV10-2

cdr3_aa: CSARDLGQLIQYF
cdr3_nt: TGCAGTGCTAGAGATCTTGGACAGCTAATTCAGTACTTC
clone_size: -
d_call: -
j_call: TRBJ2-4
v_call: TRBV20-1

cdr3_aa: CASEGVGDTEAFF
cdr3_nt: TGTGCCAGCGAAGGGGTTGGGGACACTGAAGCTTTCTTT
clone_size: many
d_call: -
j_call: TRBJ1-1
v_call: TRBV19

cdr3_aa: CASGHGGSTGELFF
cdr3_nt: TGTGCCAGCGGCCATGGAGGGAGCACCGGGGAGCTGTTTTTT
clone_size: many
d_call: -
j_call: TRBJ2-2
v_call: TRBV7-6

cdr3_aa: CASSASGGNEQFF
cdr3_nt: TGTGCCAGTAGTGCCTCGGGGGGCAATGAGCAGTTCTTC
clone_size: -
d_call: TRBD2
j_call: TRBJ2-1
v_call: TRBV19

cdr3_aa: CASSAPVTRGDEQFF
cdr3_nt: TGTGCCAGCAGTGCTCCAGTGACTCGGGGCGATGAGCAGTTCTTC
clone_size: -
d_call: -
j_call: TRBJ2-1
v_call: TRBV6-1

cdr3_aa: CASSPQGGHGEQFF
cdr3_nt: TGTGCCAGCAGTCCACAGGGGGGGCACGGTGAGCAGTTCTTC
clone_size: many
d_call: -
j_call: TRBJ2-1
v_call: TRBV12-3/TRBV12-4

cdr3_aa: CASSTLGRWTDTQYF
cdr3_nt: TGTGCCAGCAGCACCCTCGGGAGGTGGACAGATACGCAGTATTTT
clone_size: -
d_call: TRBD2
j_call: TRBJ2-3
v_call: TRBV11-2

cdr3_aa: CASSLEGSYRIATNEKLFF
cdr3_nt: TGTGCCAGCAGCTTAGAAGGGTCCTACAGGATCGCAACTAATGAAAAACTGTTTTTT
clone_size: many
d_call: -
j_call: TRBJ1-4
v_call: TRBV7-9

cdr3_aa: CASSLYSVDAFF
cdr3_nt: TGTGCCAGCAGCTTATACTCCGTTGATGCTTTCTTT
clone_size: few
d_call: -
j_call: TRBJ1-1
v_call: TRBV7-6

cdr3_aa: CASSLQGIGDGYTF
cdr3_nt: TGTGCCAGTAGTCTTCAGGGGATCGGAGATGGCTACACCTTC
clone_size: -
d_call: -
j_call: TRBJ1-2
v_call: TRBV19

cdr3_aa: CASSLGPSYGYTF
cdr3_nt: TGTGCCAGCAGTTTGGGACCCTCCTATGGCTACACCTTC
clone_size: few
d_call: -
j_call: TRBJ1-2
v_call: TRBV6-5

cdr3_aa: CASSYLEAWDTEAGNEQFF
cdr3_nt: TGTGCCAGCAGTTACTTAGAGGCCTGGGACACCGAGGCTGGGAATGAGCAGTTCTTC
clone_size: -
d_call: -
j_call: TRBJ2-1
v_call: TRBV6-5